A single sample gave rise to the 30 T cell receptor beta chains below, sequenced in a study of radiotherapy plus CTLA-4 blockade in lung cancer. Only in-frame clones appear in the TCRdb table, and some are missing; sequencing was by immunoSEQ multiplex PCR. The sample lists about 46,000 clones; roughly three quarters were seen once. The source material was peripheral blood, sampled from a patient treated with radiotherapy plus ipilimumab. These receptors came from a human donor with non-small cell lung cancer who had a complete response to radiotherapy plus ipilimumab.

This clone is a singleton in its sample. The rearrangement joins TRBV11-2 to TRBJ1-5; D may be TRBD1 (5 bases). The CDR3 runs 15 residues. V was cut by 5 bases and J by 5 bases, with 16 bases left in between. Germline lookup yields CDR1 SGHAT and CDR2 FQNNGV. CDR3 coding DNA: TGTGCCAGCAGCACCTCTCCAGGGTTGGATCAGCCCCAGCATTTT. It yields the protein CASSTSPGLDQPQHF.

CDR3 in amino acids: CASSESAQQETQYF. As DNA, the CDR3 is TGCGCCAGCAGTGAGTCGGCACAGCAAGAGACCCAGTACTTC. The chain joins TRBV10-1 to TRBJ2-5; D gene ambiguous. The ends were cut back, 0 bases at V and 2 bases at J, with 7 bases in the middle. Germline V gives CDR1 WNHNN, CDR2 SYGVQD (reference sequence). This CDR3 region has 14 residues.

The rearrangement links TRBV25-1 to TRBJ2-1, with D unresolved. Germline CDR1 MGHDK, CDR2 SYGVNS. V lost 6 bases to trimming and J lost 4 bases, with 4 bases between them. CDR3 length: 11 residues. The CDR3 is CASRAYNEQFF. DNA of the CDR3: TGTGCCAGCAGAGCTTACAATGAGCAGTTCTTC. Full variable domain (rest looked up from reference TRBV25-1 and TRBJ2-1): EADIYQTPRYLVIGTGKKITLECSQTMGHDKMYWYQQDPGMELHLIHYSYGVNSTEKGDLSSESTVSRIRTEHFPLTLESARPSHTSQYLCASRAYNEQFFGPGTRLTVL.

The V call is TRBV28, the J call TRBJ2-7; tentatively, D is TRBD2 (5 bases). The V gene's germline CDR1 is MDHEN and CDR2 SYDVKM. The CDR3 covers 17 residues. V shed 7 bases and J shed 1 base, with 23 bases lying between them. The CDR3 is CASTLCWAGLQSYEQYV. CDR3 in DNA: TGTGCCAGCACCCTATGCTGGGCGGGCTTACAGTCCTACGAGCAGTACGTC.

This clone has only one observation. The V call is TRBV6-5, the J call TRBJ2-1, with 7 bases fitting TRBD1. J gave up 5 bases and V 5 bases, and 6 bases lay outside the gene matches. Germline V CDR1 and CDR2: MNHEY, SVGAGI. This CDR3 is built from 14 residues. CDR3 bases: TGTGCCAGCAGTGAGACAGGGATCCACAATGAGCAGTTCTTC. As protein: CASSETGIHNEQFF.

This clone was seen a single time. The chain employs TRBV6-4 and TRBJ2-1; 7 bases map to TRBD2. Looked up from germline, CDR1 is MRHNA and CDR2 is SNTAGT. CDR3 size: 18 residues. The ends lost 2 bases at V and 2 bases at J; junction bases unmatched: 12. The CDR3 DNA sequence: TGTGCCAGCAGTGACACGTTTGGCCGGCGGGAGCCCTACAATGAGCAGTTCTTC. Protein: CASSDTFGRREPYNEQFF.

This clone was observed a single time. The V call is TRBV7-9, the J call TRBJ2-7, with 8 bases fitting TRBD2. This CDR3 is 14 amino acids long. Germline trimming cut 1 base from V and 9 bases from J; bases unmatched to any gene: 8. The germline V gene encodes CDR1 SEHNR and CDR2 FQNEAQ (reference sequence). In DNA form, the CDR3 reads TGTGCCAGCAGCTTAGTAAACAGCGGGGGATGGCAGTACTTC. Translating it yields CASSLVNSGGWQYF.

Here the CDR3 reads CASSQTGFSTGELFF. DNA of the CDR3: TGTGCCAGCAGTCAGACAGGGTTCTCCACCGGGGAGCTGTTTTTT. This chain uses TRBV2 with TRBJ2-2; 7 bases fit TRBD1. In germline, CDR1 is SNHLY, CDR2 FYNNEI. CDR3 length: 15 residues. V lost 5 bases, J lost 4 bases, and 7 bases stayed unmatched.

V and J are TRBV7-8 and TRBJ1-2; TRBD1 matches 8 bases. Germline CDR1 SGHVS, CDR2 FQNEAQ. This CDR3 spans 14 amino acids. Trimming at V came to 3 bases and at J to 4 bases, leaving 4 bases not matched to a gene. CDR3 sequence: CASSLGQVVYGYTF. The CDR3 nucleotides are TGTGCCAGCAGCTTGGGACAGGTGGTCTATGGCTACACCTTC. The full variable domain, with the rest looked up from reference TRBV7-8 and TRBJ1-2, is GAGVSQSPRYKVAKRGQDVALRCDPISGHVSLFWYQQALGQGPEFLTYFQNEAQLDKSGLPSDRFFAERPEGSVSTLKIQRTQQEDSAVYLCASSLGQVVYGYTFGSGTRLTVV.

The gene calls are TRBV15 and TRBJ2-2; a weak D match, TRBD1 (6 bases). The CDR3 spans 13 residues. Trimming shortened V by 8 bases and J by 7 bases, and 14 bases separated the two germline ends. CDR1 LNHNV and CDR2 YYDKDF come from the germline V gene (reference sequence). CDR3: CATSDSYDGELFF. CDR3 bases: TGTGCCACCTCGGACAGCTATGACGGGGAGCTGTTTTTT. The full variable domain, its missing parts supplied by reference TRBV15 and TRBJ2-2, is DAMVIQNPRYQVTQFGKPVTLSCSQTLNHNVMYWYQQKSSQAPKLLFHYYDKDFNNEADTPDNFQSRRPNTSFCFLDIRSPGLGDTAMYLCATSDSYDGELFFGEGSRLTVL.

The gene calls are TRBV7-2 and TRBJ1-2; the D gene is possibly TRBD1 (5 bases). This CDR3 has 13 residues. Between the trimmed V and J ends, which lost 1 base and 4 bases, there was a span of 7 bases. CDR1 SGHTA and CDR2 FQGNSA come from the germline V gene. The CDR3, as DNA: TGTGCCAGCAGCTTAGGACAGTTCTATGGCTACACCTTC. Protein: CASSLGQFYGYTF.

In nucleotides, the CDR3 is TGTGCCAGCAGTTTCGACACTCTCTCCTACAATGAGCAGTTCTTC. It is translated as CASSFDTLSYNEQFF. The rearrangement uses TRBV6-5 and TRBJ2-1; D ambiguous. CDR3 length: 15 residues. V lost 4 bases to trimming and J lost 0 bases, with 10 bases between them. CDR1 MNHEY and CDR2 SVGAGI come from the germline V gene.

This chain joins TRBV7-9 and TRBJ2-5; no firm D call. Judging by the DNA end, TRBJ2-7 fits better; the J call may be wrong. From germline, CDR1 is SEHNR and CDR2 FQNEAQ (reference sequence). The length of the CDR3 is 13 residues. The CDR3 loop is CASSFGRPSEQYF. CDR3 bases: TGTGCCAGCAGCTTTGGTCGGCCGAGCGAGCAGTACTTC.

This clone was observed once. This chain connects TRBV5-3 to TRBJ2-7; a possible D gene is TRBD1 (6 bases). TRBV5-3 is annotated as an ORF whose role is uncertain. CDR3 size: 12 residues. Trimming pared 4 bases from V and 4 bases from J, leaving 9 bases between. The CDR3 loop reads CARSKTGYEQYV. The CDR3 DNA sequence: TGTGCCAGAAGCAAGACAGGTTACGAGCAGTACGTC.

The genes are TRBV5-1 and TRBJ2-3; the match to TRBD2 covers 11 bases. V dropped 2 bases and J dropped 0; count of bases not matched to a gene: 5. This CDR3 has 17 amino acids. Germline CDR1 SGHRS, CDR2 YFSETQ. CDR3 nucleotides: TGCGCCAGCAGCTTAGGGACTAGCGGAGCTAGCACAGATACGCAGTATTTT. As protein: CASSLGTSGASTDTQYF.

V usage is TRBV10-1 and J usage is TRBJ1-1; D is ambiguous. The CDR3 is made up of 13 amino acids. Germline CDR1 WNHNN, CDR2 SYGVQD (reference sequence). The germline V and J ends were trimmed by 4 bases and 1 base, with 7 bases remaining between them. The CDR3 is CASSVGRNTEAFF. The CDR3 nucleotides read TGCGCCAGCAGTGTGGGCAGGAACACTGAAGCTTTCTTT.

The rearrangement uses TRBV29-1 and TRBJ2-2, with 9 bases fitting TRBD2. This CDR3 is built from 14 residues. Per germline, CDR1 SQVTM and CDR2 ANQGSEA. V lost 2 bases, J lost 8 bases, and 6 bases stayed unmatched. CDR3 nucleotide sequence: TGCAGCGTTGAATTAGCGGGAGTAAGTGGGGAGCTGTTTTTT. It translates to CSVELAGVSGELFF.

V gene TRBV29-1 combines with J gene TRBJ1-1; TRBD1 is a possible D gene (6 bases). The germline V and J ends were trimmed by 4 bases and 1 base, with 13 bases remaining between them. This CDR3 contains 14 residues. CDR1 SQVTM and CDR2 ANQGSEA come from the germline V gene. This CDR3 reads CSVARDTRNTEAFF. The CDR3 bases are TGCAGCGTTGCCCGGGACACCCGGAACACTGAAGCTTTCTTT.

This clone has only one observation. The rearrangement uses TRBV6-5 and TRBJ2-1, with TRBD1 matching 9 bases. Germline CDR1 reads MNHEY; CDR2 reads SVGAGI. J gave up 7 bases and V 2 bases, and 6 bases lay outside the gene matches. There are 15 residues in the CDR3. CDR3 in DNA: TGTGCCAGCAGTTACGGGACAGGGTGGAGGAATGAGCAGTTCTTC. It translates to CASSYGTGWRNEQFF.

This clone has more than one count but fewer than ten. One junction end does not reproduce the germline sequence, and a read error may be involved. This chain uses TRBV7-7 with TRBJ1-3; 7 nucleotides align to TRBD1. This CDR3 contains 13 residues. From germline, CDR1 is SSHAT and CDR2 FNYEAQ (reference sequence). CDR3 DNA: TGTGCTAGCAGCCAGGGGGTTGGAAACACCATATATTTT. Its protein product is CASSQGVGNTIYF.

The CDR3 is CASSPQTDSYEQYF. In DNA form, the CDR3 reads TGTGCCAGCAGCCCACAAACAGATTCTTACGAGCAGTACTTC. This chain joins TRBV7-9 and TRBJ2-7; no clear D gene. The CDR3 length is 14 residues. The germline CDR1 and CDR2 sequences are SEHNR and FQNEAQ (reference sequence). Trimming pared 5 bases from V and 4 bases from J, leaving 15 bases between. Full variable domain (outside the CDR3, taken from reference TRBV7-9 and TRBJ2-7): DTGVSQNPRHKITKRGQNVTFRCDPISEHNRLYWYRQTLGQGPEFLTYFQNEAQLEKSRLLSDRFSAERPKGSFSTLEIQRTEQGDSAMYLCASSPQTDSYEQYFGPGTRLTVT.

The CDR3 DNA sequence: TGTGCCAGCAGAGGGGACAGCTACACAGATACGCAGTATTTT. Its protein is CASRGDSYTDTQYF. This chain uses TRBV6-4 with TRBJ2-3, with 7 bases aligning to TRBD1. The CDR3 covers 14 residues. V was clipped by 6 bases and J by 2 bases; unmatched bases: 5. Germline V gene sequence: CDR1 MRHNA, CDR2 SNTAGT.

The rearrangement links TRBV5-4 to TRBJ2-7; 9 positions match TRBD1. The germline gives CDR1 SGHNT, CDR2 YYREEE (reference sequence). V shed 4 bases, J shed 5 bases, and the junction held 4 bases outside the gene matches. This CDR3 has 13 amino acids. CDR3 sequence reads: CASSQRDRDEQYV. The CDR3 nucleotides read TGTGCCAGCAGCCAACGGGACAGGGACGAGCAGTACGTC.

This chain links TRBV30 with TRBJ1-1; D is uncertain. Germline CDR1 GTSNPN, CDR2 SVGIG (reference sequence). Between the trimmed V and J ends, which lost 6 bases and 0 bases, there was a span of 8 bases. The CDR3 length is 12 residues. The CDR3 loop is CACSQLNTEAFF. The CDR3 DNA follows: TGTGCCTGCTCCCAGTTGAACACTGAAGCTTTCTTT.

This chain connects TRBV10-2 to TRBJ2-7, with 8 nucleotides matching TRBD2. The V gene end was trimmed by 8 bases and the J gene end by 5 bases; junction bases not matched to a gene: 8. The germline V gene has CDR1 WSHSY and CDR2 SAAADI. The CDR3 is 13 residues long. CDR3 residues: CASWAGGWDEQYV. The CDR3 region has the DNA TGCGCCAGCTGGGCGGGAGGCTGGGACGAGCAGTACGTC.

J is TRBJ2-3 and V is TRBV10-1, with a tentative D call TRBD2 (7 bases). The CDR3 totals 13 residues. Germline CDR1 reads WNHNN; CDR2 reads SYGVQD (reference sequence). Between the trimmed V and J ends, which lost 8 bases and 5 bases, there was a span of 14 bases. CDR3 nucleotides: TGCGCCAGCGGTCCCGGGGGGCAAGATACGCAGTATTTT. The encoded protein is CASGPGGQDTQYF.

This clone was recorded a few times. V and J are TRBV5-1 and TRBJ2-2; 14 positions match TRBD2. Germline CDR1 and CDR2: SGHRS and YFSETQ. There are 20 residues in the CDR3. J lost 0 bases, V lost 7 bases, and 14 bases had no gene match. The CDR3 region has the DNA TGCGCCAGCCACCTAAACGGACTAGCGGGAGGCCGCGCGAACACCGGGGAGCTGTTTTTT. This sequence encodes CASHLNGLAGGRANTGELFF.

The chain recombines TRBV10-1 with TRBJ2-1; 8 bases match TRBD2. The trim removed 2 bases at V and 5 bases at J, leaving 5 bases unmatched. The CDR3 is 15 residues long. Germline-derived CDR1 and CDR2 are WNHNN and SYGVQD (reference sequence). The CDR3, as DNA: TGCGCCAGCAGTGAGAGCTTAGCGGGAAACAATGAGCAGTTCTTC. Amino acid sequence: CASSESLAGNNEQFF.

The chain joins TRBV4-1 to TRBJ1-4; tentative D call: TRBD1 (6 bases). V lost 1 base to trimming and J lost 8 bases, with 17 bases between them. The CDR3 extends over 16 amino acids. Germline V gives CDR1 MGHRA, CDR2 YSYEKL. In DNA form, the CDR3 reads TGCGCCAGCAGCCAAGTGCCGGGACACTTCTCAGAAAAACTGTTTTTT. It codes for CASSQVPGHFSEKLFF.

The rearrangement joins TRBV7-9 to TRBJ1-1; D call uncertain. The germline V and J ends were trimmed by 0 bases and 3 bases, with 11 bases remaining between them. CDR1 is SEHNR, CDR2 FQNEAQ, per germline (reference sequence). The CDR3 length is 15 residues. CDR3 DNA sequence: TGTGCCAGCAGCTTAGCTAGGTCGGGTTACACTGAAGCTTTCTTT. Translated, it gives CASSLARSGYTEAFF.